What follows is one T cell receptor beta chain and its context. The CDR3 is 15 residues long. V lost 2 bases and J 2 bases, leaving 13 bases between the germline ends. Germline V gene data show CDR1 as SNHLY and CDR2 as FYNNEI. Here immunoSEQ multiplex PCR was the method, and the copy in TCRdb shows in-frame clones only, minus some. The data hold roughly 360,000 clones, with approximately 77% observed a single time. The sample comes from a study of blood T cell repertoires in COVID-19. For the study at large: Sites in the United States, Italy and Spain provided acute and convalescent COVID-19 samples. The analysed material was cDNA or gDNA that came from T cells, B-cell-depleted T cells, or PBMCs.

The chain has TRBV2 and TRBJ2-7; TRBD2 might be the D (6 bases). Sequencing was performed on peripheral blood. The origin of this receptor is a human donor with acute or convalescent COVID-19. The donor label of this sample is uncertain. The DNA for the CDR3 is TGTGCCAGCAGTGAACGGCGGGGTCCACCCTACGAGCAGTACTTC. Translating gives CASSERRGPPYEQYF.